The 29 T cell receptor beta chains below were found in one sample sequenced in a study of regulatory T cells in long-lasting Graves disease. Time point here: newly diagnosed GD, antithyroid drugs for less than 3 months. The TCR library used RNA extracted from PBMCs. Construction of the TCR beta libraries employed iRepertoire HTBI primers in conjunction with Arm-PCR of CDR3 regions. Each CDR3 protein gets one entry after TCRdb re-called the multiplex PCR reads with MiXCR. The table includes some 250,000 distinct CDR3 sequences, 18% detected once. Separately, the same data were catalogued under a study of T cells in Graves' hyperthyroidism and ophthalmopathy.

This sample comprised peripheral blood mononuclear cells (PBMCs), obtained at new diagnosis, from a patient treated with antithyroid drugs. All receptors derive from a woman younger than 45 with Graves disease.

The DNA for the CDR3 is TGTGCCAGCAGTCAAACTTGGGACCTCTCTGGAAACACCATATATTTT. Amino acids: CASSQTWDLSGNTIYF. This chain uses TRBV9 with TRBJ1-3; D may be TRBD1 (5 bases). V gave up 5 bases and J gave up 0 bases, with 15 bases separating them. The germline V gene encodes CDR1 SGDLS and CDR2 YYNGEE. The CDR3 sequence is 16 residues long.

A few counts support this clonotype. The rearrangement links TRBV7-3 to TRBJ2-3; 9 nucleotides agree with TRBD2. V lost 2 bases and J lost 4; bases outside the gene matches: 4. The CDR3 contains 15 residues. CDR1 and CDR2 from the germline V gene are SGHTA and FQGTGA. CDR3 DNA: TGTGCCAGCAGCTTAGGCGGGGGGGCTGCAGATACGCAGTATTTT. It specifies CASSLGGGAADTQYF.

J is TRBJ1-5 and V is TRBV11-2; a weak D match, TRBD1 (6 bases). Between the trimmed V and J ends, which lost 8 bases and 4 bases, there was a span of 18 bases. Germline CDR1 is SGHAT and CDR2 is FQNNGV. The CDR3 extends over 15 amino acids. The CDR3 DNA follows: TGTGCCAGCCGACCGACAGGACAGCGGAATCAGCCCCAGCATTTT. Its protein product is CASRPTGQRNQPQHF.

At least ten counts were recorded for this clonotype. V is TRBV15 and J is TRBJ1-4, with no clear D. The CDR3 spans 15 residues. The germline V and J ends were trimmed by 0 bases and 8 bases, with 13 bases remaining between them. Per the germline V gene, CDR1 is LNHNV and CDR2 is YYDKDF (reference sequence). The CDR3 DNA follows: TGTGCCACCAGCAGAGATGGTGGAGGGTCCGAAAAACTGTTTTTT. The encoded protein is CATSRDGGGSEKLFF.

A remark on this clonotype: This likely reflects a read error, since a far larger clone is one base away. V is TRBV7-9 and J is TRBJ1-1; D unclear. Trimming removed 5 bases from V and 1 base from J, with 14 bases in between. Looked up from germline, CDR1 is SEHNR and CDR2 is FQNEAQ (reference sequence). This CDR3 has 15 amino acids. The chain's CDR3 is CASSTPAGENTEAFF. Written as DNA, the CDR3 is TGTGCCAGCAGCACCCCCGCCGGGGAGAACACTGAAGCTTTCTTT.

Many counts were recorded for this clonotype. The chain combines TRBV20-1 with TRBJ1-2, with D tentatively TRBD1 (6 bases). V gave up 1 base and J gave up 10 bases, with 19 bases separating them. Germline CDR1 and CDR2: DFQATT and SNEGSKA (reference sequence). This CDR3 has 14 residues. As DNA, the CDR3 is TGCAGTGCTAGAGTCCTGGGGATACAGGGTTCCTACACCTTC. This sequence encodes CSARVLGIQGSYTF.

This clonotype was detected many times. The CDR3 coding sequence is TGTGCCAGCACTTGGACAGACAATCAGCCCCAGCATTTT. This translates into CASTWTDNQPQHF. This chain joins TRBV2 and TRBJ1-5, with D possibly TRBD1 on 6 matching bases. Trimming removed 7 bases at V and 3 bases at J, with 10 bases between. The CDR3 loop spans 13 amino acids. Germline-derived CDR1 and CDR2 are SNHLY and FYNNEI.

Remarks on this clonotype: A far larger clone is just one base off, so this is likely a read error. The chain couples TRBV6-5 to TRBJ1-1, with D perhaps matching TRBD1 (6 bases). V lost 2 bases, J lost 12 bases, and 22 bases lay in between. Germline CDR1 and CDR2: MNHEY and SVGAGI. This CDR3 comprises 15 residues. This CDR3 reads CASSYGETGTSESFF. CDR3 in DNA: TGTGCCAGCAGTTACGGGGAAACAGGGACAAGCGAATCTTTCTTT.

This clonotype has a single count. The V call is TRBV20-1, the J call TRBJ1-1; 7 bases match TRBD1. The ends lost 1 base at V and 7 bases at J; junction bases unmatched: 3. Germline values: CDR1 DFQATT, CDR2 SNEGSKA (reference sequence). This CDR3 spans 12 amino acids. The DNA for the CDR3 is TGCAGTGCTAGAGCACAGGGGTTTGAAGCTTTCTTT. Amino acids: CSARAQGFEAFF.

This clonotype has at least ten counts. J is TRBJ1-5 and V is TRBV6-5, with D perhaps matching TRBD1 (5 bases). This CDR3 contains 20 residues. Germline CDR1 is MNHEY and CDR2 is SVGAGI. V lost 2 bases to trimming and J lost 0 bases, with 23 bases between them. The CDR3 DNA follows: TGTGCCAGCAGTTACGGACCGGGACGGAGGACTCCTTATAGCAATCAGCCCCAGCATTTT. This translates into CASSYGPGRRTPYSNQPQHF.

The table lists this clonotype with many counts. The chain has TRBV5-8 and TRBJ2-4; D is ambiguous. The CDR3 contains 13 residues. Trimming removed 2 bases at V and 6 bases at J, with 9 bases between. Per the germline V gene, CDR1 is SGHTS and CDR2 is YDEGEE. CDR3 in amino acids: CASSLGYSNIQYF. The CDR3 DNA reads TGTGCCAGCAGCTTAGGTTACTCAAACATTCAGTACTTC.

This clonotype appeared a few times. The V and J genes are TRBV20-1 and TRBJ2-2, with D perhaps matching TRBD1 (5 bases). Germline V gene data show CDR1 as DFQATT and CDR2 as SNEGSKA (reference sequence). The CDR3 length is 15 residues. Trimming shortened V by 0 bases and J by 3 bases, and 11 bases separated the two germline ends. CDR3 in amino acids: CSAREQDWDTGELFF. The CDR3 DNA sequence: TGCAGTGCTAGAGAACAGGATTGGGACACCGGGGAGCTGTTTTTT.

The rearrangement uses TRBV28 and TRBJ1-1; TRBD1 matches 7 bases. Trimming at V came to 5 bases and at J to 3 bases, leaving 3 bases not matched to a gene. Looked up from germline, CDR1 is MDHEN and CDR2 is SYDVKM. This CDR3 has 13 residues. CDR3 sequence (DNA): TGTGCCAGCAGTGAGGGGGCAGACACTGAAGCTTTCTTT. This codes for CASSEGADTEAFF. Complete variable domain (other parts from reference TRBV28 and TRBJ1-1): DVKVTQSSRYLVKRTGEKVFLECVQDMDHENMFWYRQDPGLGLRLIYFSYDVKMKEKGDIPEGYSVSREKKERFSLILESASTNQTSMYLCASSEGADTEAFFGQGTRLTVV.

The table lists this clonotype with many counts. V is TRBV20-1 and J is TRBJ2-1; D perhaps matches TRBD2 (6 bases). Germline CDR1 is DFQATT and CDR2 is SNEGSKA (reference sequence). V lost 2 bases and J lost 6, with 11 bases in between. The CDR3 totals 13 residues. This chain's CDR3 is CSARLASPNEQFF. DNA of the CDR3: TGCAGTGCTAGACTAGCGTCCCCCAATGAGCAGTTCTTC.

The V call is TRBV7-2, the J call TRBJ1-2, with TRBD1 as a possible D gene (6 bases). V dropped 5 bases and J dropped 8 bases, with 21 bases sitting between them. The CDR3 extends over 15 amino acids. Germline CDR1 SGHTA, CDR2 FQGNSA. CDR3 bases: TGTGCCAGCAGCACCCGACAGGACCTGAGACGAGGCTACACCTTC. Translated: CASSTRQDLRRGYTF.

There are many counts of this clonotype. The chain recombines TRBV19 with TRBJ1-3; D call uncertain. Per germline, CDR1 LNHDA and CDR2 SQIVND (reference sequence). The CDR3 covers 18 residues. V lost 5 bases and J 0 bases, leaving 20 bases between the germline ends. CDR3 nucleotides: TGTGCCAGTAGTGTACAACCGGGCCACAGAAACTCTGGAAACACCATATATTTT. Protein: CASSVQPGHRNSGNTIYF.

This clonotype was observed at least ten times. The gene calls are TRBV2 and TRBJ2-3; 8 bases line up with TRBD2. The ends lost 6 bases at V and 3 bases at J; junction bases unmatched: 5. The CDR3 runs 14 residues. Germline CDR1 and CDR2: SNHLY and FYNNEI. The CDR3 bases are TGTGCCAGCAGGGTAGCGGGGACTACAGATACGCAGTATTTT. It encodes CASRVAGTTDTQYF.

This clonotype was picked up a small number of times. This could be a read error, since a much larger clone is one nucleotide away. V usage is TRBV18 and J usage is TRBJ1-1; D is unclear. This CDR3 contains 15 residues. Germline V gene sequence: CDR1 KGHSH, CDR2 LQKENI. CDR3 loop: CASSPRTGLNTEASF. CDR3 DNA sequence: TGTGCCAGCTCACCTAGGACGGGCTTGAACACTGAAGCTTCCTTT.

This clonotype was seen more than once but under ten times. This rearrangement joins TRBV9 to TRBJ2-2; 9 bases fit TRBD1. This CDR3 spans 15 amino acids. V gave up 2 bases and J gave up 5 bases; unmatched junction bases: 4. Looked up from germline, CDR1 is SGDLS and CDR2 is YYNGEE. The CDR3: CASSVEQGATGELFF. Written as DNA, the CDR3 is TGTGCCAGCAGCGTGGAACAGGGGGCTACCGGGGAGCTGTTTTTT.

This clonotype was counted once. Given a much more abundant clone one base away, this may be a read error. Written as DNA, the CDR3 is TGTGCTAGTGGGGGGGGGGGGGACACTGAAGCTTTCTTT. Translating it yields CASGGGGDTEAFF. The chain has TRBV12-5 and TRBJ1-1; TRBD1 is a possible D gene (5 bases). The CDR3 has 13 residues. Germline V gives CDR1 LGHNT, CDR2 FRNRAP. V lost 6 bases to trimming and J lost 3 bases, with 11 bases between them.

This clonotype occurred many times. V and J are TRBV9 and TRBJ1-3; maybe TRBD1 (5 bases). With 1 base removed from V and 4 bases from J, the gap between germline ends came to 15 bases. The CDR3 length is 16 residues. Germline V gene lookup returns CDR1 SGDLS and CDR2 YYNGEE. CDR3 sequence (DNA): TGTGCCAGCAGCGTATGGGCCTGGGGCCGGGGAAACACCATATATTTT. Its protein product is CASSVWAWGRGNTIYF.

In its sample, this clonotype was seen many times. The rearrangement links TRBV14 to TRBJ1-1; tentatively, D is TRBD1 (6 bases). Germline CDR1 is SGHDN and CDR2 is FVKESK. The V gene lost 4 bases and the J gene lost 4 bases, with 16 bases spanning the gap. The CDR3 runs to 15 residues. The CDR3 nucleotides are TGTGCCAGCAGCCTCCAAAGGGGGATTCCCACTGAAGCTTTCTTT. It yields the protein CASSLQRGIPTEAFF.

The CDR3 loop is CASPSGPGNGYTF. CDR3 in DNA: TGTGCCAGCCCCTCAGGGCCTGGGAATGGCTACACCTTC. This rearrangement joins TRBV28 to TRBJ1-2; the D gene is possibly TRBD1 (5 bases). Germline V gives CDR1 MDHEN, CDR2 SYDVKM. There are 13 residues in the CDR3. V gave up 8 bases and J gave up 6 bases, with 16 bases separating them.

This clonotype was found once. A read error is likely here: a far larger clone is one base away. Here the CDR3 reads CASSELAGAYSYNEQYF. CDR3 coding DNA: TGTGCCAGCAGTGAACTAGCGGGGGCCTACTCCTACAATGAGCAGTACTTC. The chain combines TRBV6-1 with TRBJ2-7; 10 positions agree with TRBD2. The junction had 14 bases not matched to a gene; V was cut back by 2 bases and J by 7 bases. The CDR3 extends over 17 amino acids. CDR1 is MNHNS, CDR2 SASEGT, per germline.

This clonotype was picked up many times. The CDR3 is CASSPDRNYGYTF. The DNA for the CDR3 is TGTGCCAGCAGCCCGGACAGAAACTATGGCTACACCTTC. The rearrangement links TRBV7-2 to TRBJ1-2, with D tentatively TRBD1 (6 bases). CDR1 is SGHTA and CDR2 is FQGNSA in the germline V gene. The V and J ends lost 5 bases and 2 bases respectively, with 9 bases between them. This CDR3 is built from 13 residues.

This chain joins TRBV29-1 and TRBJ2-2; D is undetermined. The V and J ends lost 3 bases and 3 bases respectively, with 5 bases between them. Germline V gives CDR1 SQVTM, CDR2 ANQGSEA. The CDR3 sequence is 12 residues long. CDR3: CSVDLDTGELFF. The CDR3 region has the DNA TGCAGCGTTGATTTGGACACCGGGGAGCTGTTTTTT.

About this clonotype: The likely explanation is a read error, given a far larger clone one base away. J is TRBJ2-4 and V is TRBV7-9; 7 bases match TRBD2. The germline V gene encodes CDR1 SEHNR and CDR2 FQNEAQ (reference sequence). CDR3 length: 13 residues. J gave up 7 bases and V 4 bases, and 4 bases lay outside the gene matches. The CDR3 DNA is TGTGCCAGCAGCTCAGAACTAGCGAACATTCAGTACTTC. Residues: CASSSELANIQYF.

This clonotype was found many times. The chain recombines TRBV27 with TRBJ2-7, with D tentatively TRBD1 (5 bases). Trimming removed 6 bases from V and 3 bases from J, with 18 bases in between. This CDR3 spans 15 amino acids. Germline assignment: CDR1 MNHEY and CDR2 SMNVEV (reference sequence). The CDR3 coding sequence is TGTGCCAGCAGCTCACGTCAGGGTCGCTACTACGAGCAGTACTTC. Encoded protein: CASSSRQGRYYEQYF.

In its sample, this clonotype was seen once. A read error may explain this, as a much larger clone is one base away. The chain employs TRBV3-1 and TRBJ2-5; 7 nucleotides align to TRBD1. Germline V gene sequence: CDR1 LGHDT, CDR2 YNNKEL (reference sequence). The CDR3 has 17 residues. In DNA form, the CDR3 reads TGTGCCAGCAACCAAGAGGGGCCCGGGGACAGACAAGAGACCCAGTACTTC. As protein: CASNQEGPGDRQETQYF.